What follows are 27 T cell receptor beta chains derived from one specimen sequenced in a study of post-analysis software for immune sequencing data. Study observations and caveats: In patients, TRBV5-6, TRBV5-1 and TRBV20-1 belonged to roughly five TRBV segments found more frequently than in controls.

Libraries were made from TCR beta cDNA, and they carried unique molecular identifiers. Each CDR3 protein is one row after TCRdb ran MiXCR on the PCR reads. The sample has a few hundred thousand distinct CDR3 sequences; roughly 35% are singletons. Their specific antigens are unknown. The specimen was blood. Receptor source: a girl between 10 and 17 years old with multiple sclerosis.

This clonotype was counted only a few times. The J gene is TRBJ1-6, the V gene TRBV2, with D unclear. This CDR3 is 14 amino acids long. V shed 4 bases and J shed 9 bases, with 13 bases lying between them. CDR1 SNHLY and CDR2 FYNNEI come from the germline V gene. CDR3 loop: CASSVSEGGSPLHF. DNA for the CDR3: TGTGCCAGCAGTGTATCAGAGGGTGGTTCACCCCTCCACTTT.

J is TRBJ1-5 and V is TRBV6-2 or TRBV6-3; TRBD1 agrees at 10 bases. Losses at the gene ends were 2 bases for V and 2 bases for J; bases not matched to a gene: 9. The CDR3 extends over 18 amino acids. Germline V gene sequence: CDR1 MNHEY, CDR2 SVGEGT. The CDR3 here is CASSYPGTGAVGNQPQHF. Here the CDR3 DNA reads TGTGCCAGCAGTTACCCGGGGACAGGGGCGGTTGGCAATCAGCCCCAGCATTTT.

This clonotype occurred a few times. CDR3 in amino acids: CASSLGTLVSDTQYF. Written as DNA, the CDR3 is TGTGCCAGCAGCTTAGGCACCCTAGTTTCGGATACGCAGTATTTT. The gene calls are TRBV7-9 and TRBJ2-3; no definite D call. The germline CDR1 and CDR2 sequences are SEHNR and FQNEAQ (reference sequence). The CDR3 runs to 15 residues. The ends were cut back, 1 base at V and 6 bases at J, with 14 bases in the middle.

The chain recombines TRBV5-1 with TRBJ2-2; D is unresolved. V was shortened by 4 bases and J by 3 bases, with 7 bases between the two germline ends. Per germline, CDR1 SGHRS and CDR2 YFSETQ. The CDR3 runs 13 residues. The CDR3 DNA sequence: TGCGCCAGCAGCCCCCAAGACACCGGGGAGCTGTTTTTT. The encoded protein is CASSPQDTGELFF.

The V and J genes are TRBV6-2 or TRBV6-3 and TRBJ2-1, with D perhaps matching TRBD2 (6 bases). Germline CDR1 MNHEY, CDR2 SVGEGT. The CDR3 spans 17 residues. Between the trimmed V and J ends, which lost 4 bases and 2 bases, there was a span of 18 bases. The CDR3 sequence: CASSSGIRGDPYNEQFF. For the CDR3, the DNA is TGTGCCAGCAGTTCAGGGATACGCGGGGACCCCTACAATGAGCAGTTCTTC.

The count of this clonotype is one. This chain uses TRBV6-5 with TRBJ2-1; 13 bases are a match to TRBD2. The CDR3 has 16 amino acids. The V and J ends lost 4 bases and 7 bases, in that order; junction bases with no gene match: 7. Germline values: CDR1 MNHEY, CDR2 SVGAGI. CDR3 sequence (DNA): TGTGCCAGCAGTTCCTCCGGGACTAGCGGGGTGAATGAGCAGTTCTTC. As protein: CASSSSGTSGVNEQFF.

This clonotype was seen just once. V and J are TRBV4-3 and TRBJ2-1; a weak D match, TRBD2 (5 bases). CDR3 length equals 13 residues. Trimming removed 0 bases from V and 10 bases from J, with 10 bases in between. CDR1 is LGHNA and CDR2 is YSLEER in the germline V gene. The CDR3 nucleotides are TGCGCCAGCAGCCAAGATCGGGGTGGGGAGCAGTTCTTC. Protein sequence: CASSQDRGGEQFF.

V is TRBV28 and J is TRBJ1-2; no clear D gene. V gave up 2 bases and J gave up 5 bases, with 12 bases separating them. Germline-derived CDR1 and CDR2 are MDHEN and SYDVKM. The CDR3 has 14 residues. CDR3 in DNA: TGTGCCAGCAGTTTAGCGGCCCCCGGGTATGGCTACACCTTC. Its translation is CASSLAAPGYGYTF.

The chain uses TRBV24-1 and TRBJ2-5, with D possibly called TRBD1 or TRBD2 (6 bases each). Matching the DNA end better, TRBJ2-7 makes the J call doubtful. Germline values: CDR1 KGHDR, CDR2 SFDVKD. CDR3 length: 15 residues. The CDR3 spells CATSDPARGGNEQYF. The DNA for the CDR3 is TGTGCCACCAGTGACCCGGCCAGGGGAGGCAACGAGCAGTACTTC.

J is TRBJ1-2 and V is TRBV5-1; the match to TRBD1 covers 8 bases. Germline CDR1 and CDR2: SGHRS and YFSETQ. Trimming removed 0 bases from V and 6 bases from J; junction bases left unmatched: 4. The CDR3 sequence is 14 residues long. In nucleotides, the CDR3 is TGCGCCAGCAGCTTGGGGACAGGGATTCATGGCTACACCTTC. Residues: CASSLGTGIHGYTF.

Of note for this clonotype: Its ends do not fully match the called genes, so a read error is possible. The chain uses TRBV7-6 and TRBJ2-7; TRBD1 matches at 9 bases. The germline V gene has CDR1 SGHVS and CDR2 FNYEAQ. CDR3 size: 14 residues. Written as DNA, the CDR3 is TGTGCCAACAGCTTGGGGACAGGGAGCTACGAGCAGTACTTC. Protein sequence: CANSLGTGSYEQYF.

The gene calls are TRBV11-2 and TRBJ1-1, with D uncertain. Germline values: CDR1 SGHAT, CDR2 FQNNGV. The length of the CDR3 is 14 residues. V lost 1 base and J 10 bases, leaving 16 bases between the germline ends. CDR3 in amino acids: CASSLATDGVGAFF. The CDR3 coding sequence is TGTGCCAGCAGCTTAGCTACGGACGGGGTAGGAGCTTTCTTT.

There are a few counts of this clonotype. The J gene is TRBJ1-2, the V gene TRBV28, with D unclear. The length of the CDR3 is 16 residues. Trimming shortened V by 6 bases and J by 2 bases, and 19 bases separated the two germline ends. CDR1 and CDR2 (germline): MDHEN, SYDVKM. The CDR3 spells CASSLGDLLDNYGYTF. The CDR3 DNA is TGTGCCAGCAGCCTGGGAGACCTTTTGGACAACTATGGCTACACCTTC.

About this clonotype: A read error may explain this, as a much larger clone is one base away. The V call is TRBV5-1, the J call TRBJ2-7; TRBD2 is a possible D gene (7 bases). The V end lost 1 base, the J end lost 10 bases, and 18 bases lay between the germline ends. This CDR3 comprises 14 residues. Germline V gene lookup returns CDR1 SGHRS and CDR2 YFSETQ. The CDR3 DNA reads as TGCGCCAGCAGCTTGACAGGGCTTCGGGAGGCCCAGTACTTC. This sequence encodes CASSLTGLREAQYF.

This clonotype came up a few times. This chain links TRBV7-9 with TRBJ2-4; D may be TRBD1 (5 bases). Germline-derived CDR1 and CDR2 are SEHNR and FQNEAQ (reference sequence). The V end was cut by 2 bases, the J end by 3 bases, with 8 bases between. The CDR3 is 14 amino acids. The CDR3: CASSLIDSKNIQYF. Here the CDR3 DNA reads TGTGCCAGCAGCTTAATAGACAGCAAAAACATTCAGTACTTC.

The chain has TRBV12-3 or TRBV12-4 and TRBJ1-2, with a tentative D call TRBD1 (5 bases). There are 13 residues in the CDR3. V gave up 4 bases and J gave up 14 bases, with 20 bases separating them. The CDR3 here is CASSWGFGGGCTF. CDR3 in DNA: TGTGCCAGCAGTTGGGGGTTTGGAGGTGGCTGTACCTTC.

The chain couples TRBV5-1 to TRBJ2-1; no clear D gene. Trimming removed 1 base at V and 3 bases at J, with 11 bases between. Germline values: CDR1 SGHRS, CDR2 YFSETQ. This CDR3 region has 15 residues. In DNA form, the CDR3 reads TGCGCCAGCAGCTTGTCTTCGACACTCTACAATGAGCAGTTCTTC. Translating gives CASSLSSTLYNEQFF.

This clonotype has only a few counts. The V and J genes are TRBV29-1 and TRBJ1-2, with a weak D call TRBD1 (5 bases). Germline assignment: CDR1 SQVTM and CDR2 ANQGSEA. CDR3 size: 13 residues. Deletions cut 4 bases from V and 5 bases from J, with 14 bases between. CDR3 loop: CSVVGEGPYGYTF. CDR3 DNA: TGCAGCGTTGTAGGGGAAGGACCTTATGGCTACACCTTC.

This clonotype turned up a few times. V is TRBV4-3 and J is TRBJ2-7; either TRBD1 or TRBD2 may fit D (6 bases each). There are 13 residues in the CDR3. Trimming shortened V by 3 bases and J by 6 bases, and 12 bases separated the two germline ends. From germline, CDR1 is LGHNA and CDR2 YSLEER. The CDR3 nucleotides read TGCGCCAGCAGCCATTCGGGGGCGGTCGAGCAGTACTTC. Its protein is CASSHSGAVEQYF.

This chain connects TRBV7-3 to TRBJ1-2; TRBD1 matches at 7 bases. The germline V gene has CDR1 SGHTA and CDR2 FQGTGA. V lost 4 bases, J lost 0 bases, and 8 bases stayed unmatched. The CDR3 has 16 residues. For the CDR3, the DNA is TGTGCCAGCAGCTCGGGGGGGACAGCCTCTAACTATGGCTACACCTTC. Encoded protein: CASSSGGTASNYGYTF.

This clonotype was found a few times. This CDR3 reads CASSLYRNEQYF. The CDR3 DNA follows: TGTGCCAGCAGCTTGTACAGGAACGAGCAGTACTTC. The J gene is TRBJ2-7, the V gene TRBV5-6, with D possibly TRBD1 on 5 matching bases. The CDR3 is 12 amino acids. Looked up from germline, CDR1 is SGHDT and CDR2 is YYEEEE. V was trimmed by 1 base and J by 5 bases, leaving 7 bases between them. Complete variable domain (other parts from reference TRBV5-6 and TRBJ2-7): DAGVTQSPTHLIKTRGQQVTLRCSPKSGHDTVSWYQQALGQGPQFIFQYYEEEERQRGNFPDRFSGHQFPNYSSELNVNALLLGDSALYLCASSLYRNEQYFGPGTRLTVT.

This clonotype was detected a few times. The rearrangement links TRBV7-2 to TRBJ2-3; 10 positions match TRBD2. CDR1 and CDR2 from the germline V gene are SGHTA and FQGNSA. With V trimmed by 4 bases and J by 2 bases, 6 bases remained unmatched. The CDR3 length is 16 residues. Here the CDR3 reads CTSSYQSGGATDTQYF. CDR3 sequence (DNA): TGTACCAGCAGCTACCAAAGCGGGGGGGCCACAGATACGCAGTATTTT.

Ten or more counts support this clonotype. CDR3 amino acids: CASSLYVGPSYNEQFF. CDR3 sequence (DNA): TGCGCCAGCAGCCTTTACGTGGGGCCATCCTACAATGAGCAGTTCTTC. The rearrangement links TRBV4-3 to TRBJ2-1; D possibly corresponds to TRBD1 (5 bases). Germline assignment: CDR1 LGHNA and CDR2 YSLEER. The V gene lost 4 bases and the J gene lost 1 base, with 14 bases spanning the gap. This CDR3 comprises 16 residues.

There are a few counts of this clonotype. The CDR3 DNA reads as TGCAGTGCTCTACAGGGGCGGGGCACTGAAGCTTTCTTT. Translation gives CSALQGRGTEAFF. The chain employs TRBV20-1 and TRBJ1-1, with 7 nucleotides matching TRBD1. The CDR3 runs 13 residues. Germline values: CDR1 DFQATT, CDR2 SNEGSKA (reference sequence). V lost 5 bases and J lost 4; bases outside the gene matches: 7.

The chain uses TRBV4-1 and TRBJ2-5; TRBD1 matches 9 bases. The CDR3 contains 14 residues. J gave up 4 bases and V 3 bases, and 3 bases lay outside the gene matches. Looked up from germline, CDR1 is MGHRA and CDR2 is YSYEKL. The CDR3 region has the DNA TGCGCCAGCAGCCACCCGGACAGGGGAGAGACCCAGTACTTC. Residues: CASSHPDRGETQYF.

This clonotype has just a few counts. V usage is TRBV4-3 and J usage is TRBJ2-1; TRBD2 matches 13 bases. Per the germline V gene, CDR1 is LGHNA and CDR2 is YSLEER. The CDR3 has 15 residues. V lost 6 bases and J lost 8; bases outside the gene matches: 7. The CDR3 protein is CASRDGLAGADEQFF. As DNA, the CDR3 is TGCGCCAGCAGGGACGGACTAGCGGGGGCCGATGAGCAGTTCTTC.

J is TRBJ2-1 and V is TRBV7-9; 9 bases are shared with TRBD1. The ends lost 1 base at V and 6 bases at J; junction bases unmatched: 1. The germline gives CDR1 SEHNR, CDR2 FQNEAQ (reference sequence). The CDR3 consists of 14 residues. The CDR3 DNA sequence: TGTGCCAGCAGCTTAGAGGGACAGGGCAATGAGCAGTTCTTC. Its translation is CASSLEGQGNEQFF.